This T cell receptor beta chain is drawn from a study of beta chain features in type 1 diabetes. Study-wide results and caveats: It was not settled here whether HLA type affects TCRB rearrangement. Across all four CD4+ subsets, people with type 1 diabetes showed modestly shorter TCRB CDR3s.

Expressed TCRB transcripts were sequenced because the entire RNA isolate underwent reverse transcription. Clones were sequenced by immunoSEQ multiplex PCR, and TCRdb holds only the in-frame ones, with some missing. Of under 250,000 clones listed, approximately 14% are singletons. The V gene lost 7 bases and the J gene lost 0 bases, with 9 bases spanning the gap. The germline gives CDR1 MNHEY, CDR2 SVGAGI. CDR3 length: 14 residues. Sorted CD4+ subsets: naive, central memory, regulatory, stem cell-like memory (CD45RO/CCR7/CD25/CD127/CD95/CD27 panel). With regard to this clone: Its specificity is not known.

This rearrangement joins TRBV6-5 to TRBJ2-2, with no clear D. Specimen: naive CD4+ T cells from blood. The origin of this receptor is a man aged 25-45 years with type 1 diabetes. This chain's CDR3 is CASMGRTNTGELFF. The CDR3 DNA is TGTGCCAGCATGGGCAGGACGAACACCGGGGAGCTGTTTTTT.